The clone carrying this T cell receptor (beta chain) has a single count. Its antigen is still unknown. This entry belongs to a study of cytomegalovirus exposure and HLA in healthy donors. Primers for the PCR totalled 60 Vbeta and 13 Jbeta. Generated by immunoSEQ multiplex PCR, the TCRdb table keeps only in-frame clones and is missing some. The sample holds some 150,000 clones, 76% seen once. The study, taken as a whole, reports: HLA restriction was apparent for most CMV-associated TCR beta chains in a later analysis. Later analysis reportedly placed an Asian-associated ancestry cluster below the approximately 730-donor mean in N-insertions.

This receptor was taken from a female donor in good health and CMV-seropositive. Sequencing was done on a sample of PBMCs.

The CDR3 sequence is CASSFKQGNTEAFF. DNA for the CDR3: TGCGCCAGCAGCTTTAAACAGGGAAACACTGAAGCTTTCTTT. This chain links TRBV5-1 with TRBJ1-1; TRBD1 is a possible D gene (6 bases). Trimming removed 2 bases from V and 2 bases from J, with 10 bases in between. This CDR3 is 14 amino acids long. CDR1 and CDR2 from the germline V gene are SGHRS and YFSETQ.